The T cell receptor beta chain described here comes from a study of T-cell memory formation after mild COVID-19. This clonotype was seen only a few times. MiXCR, run by TCRdb on the 5' RACE reads, gives a single entry per CDR3 protein. The sample records about half a million distinct CDR3 sequences, around a sixth being singletons. Looked up from germline, CDR1 is SGHVS and CDR2 is FNYEAQ. The J segment lost 3 bases and the V segment lost 0 bases, leaving 7 bases of the junction unmatched. This CDR3 contains 16 residues. This TCR derives from an adult woman who had mild COVID-19 (a few samples of this study predate the infection). Cell type and time point are not known. Sequenced sample: PBMCs or a T cell subset sorted from them (not recorded which). The V gene is TRBV7-6, the J gene TRBJ2-7, with TRBD2 matching 8 bases. The CDR3 sequence is CASSLAASGSNYEQYF. The CDR3 DNA sequence: TGTGCCAGCAGCTTAGCCGCCAGCGGGAGCAACTACGAGCAGTACTTC.